This TCR beta chain was observed in a study of beta chain features in type 1 diabetes. Using CD45RO/CCR7/CD25/CD127/CD95/CD27, CD4+ naive, central memory, regulatory and stem cell-like memory cells were sorted. Broader study findings: VDJ junctions from type 1 diabetes patients carried fewer insertions and larger deletions.

Isolated RNA was reverse transcribed in full, so expressed TCRB transcripts were sequenced. TCRdb's copy holds only in-frame clones and misses some; the assay was immunoSEQ multiplex PCR. The table has about 350,000 clones, around 19% seen once. The V end was cut by 4 bases, the J end by 1 base, with 14 bases between. CDR3 size: 15 residues. From germline, CDR1 is SGHRS and CDR2 YFSETQ. Comment on this clone: What it binds is not known.

The specimen was naive CD4+ T cells from blood. The chain has TRBV5-1 and TRBJ1-1; the D gene is possibly TRBD1 (6 bases). The receptor's source is a woman between 18 and 29 years old in good health. DNA of the CDR3: TGCGCCAGCAGCCTCCTCCCGGGACAGAACACTGAAGCTTTCTTT. This sequence encodes CASSLLPGQNTEAFF.